This T cell receptor (beta chain) comes out of a study of cytomegalovirus exposure and HLA in healthy donors. The CDR3 has 15 residues. The junction had 7 bases not matched to a gene; V was cut back by 2 bases and J by 9 bases. Germline lookup yields CDR1 ENHRY and CDR2 SYGVKD. Points on this clone: Antigen specificity is unknown.

Primers for the PCR totalled 60 Vbeta and 13 Jbeta. The repertoire was sequenced with immunoSEQ multiplex PCR; TCRdb's copy has only in-frame clones and lacks some. In the table there are about 120,000 clones, about 80% of which are singletons. Points from the study as a whole: As a later analysis showed, a missense DCLRE1C variant was linked to trimming of TCR beta V- and J-genes. TRBV6-2, TRBV6-3 and some other V segments were unresolvable in 87-base-pair reads.

This receptor was identified in a woman aged 45 to 65 in good health and CMV-seronegative. V gene TRBV10-3 combines with J gene TRBJ2-1; 10 bases match TRBD1. What was sequenced was PBMCs. The CDR3: CAISEMGTGVVEQFF. As DNA, the CDR3 is TGTGCCATCAGTGAGATGGGGACAGGGGTCGTTGAGCAGTTCTTC.